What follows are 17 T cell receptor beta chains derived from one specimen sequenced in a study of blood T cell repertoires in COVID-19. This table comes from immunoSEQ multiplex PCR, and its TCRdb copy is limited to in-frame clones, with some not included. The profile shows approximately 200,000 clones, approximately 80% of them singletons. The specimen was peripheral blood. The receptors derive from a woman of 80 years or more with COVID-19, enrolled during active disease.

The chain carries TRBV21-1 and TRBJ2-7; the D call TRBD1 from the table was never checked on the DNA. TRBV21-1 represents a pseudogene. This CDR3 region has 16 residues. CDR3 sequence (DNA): TGTGCCAGCAGCAAAAAGGGGGCTGGGGTTTCCTACGAGCAGTACGTC. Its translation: CASSKKGAGVSYEQYV.

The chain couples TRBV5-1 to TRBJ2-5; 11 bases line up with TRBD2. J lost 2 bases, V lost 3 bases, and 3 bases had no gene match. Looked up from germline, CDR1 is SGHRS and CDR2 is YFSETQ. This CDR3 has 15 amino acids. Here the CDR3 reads CASSYVAGGQETQYF. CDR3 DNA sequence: TGCGCCAGCAGCTATGTAGCGGGGGGGCAAGAGACCCAGTACTTC.

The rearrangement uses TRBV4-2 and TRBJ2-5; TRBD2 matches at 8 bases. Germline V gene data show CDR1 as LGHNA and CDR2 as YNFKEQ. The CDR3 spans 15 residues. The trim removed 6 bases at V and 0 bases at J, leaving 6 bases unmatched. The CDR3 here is CASSRTSRDQETQYF. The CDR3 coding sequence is TGTGCCAGCAGTCGGACTAGCCGTGACCAAGAGACCCAGTACTTC.

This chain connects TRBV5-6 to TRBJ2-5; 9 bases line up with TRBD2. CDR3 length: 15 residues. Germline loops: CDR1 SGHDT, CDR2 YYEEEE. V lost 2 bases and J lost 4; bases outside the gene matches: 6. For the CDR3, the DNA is TGTGCCAGCAGCTTTGGGGCGGGGGGGCCAGAGACCCAGTACTTC. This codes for CASSFGAGGPETQYF.

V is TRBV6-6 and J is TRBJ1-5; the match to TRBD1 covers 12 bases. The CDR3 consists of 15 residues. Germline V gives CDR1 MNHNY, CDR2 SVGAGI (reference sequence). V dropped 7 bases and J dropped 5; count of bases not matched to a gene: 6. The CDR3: CASIPGTGGYQPQHF. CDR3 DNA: TGTGCCAGCATCCCCGGGACAGGGGGCTATCAGCCCCAGCATTTT.

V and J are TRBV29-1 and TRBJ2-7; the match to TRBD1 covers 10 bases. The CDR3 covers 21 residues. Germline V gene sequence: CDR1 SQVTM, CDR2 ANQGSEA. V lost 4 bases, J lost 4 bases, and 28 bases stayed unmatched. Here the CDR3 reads CSVVGSLGQGKGPGVSYEQYV. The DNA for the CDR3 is TGCAGCGTTGTAGGGTCCCTGGGACAGGGGAAGGGGCCTGGGGTATCTTACGAGCAGTACGTC.

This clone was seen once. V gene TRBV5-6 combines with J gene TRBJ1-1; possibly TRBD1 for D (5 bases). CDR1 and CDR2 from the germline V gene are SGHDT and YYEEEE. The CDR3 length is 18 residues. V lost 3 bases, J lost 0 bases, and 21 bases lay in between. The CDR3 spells CASSSWQGFTFLNTEAFF. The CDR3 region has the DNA TGTGCCAGCAGCTCCTGGCAGGGTTTTACGTTCTTGAACACTGAAGCTTTCTTT.

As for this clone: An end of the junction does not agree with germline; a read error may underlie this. The CDR3 DNA sequence: TGTGCCAGCTCACCAGACGAGGGTTGGATTTTT. The encoded protein is CASSPDEGWIF. The J gene is TRBJ2-2, the V gene TRBV18, with D maybe TRBD2 (5 bases). The CDR3 is 11 residues long. The germline V gene encodes CDR1 KGHSH and CDR2 LQKENI.

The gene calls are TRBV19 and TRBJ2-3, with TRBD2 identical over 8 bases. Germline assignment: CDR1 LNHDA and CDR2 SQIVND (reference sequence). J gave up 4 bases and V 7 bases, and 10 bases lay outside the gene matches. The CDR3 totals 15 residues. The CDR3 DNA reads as TGTGCCAGTAACCTCGGGGGGGGCCTTTCAGATACGCAGTATTTT. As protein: CASNLGGGLSDTQYF.

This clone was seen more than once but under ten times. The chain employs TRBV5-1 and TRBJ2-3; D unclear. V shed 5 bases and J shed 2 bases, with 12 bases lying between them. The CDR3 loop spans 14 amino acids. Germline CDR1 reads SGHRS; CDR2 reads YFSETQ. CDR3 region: CASSISTYTDTQYF. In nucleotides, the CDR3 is TGCGCCAGCAGTATTTCCACTTACACAGATACGCAGTATTTT.

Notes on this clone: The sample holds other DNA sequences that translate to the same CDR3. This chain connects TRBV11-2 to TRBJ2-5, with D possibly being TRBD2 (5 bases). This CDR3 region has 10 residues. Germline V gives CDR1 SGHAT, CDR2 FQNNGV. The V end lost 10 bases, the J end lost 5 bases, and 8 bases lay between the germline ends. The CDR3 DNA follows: TGTGCCACTATAGCGGAGACCCAGTACTTC. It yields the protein CATIAETQYF.

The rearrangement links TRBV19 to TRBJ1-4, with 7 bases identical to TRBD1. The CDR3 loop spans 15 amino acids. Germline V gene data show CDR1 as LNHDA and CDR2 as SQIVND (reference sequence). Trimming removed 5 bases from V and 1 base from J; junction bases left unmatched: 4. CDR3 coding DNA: TGTGCCAGTAGTGGGCGGACAGGAACTAATGAAAAACTGTTTTTT. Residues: CASSGRTGTNEKLFF.

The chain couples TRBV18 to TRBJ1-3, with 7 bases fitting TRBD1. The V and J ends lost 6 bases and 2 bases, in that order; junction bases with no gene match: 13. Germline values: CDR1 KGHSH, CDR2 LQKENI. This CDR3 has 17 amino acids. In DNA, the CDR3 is TGTGCCAGCTCCCCGACAGGGTTGGAATTCGCTGGAAACACCATATATTTT. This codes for CASSPTGLEFAGNTIYF.

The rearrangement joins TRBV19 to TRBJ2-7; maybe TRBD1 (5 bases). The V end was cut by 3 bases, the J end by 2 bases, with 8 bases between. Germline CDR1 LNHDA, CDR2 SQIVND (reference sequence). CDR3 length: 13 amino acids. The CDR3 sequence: CASSIFRAYEQYV. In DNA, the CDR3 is TGTGCCAGTAGTATCTTCAGGGCCTACGAGCAGTACGTC.

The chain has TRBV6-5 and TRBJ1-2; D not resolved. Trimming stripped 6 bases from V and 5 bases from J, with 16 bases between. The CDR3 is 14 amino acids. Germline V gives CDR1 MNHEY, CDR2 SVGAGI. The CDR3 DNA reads TGTGCCAGCAGAACCGAATGGGCTGGATATGGCTACACCTTC. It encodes CASRTEWAGYGYTF.

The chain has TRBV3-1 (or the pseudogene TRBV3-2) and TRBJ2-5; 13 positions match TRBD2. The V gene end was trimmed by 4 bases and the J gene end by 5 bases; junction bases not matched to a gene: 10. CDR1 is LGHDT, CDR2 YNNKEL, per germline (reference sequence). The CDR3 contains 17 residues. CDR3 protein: CASSPTTSGGARETQYF. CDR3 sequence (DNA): TGTGCCAGCAGCCCAACCACTAGCGGGGGGGCCCGGGAGACCCAGTACTTC.

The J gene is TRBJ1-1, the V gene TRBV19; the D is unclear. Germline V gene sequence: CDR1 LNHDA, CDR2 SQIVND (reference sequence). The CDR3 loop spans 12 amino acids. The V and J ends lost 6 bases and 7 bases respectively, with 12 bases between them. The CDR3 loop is CASRGSVDEAFF. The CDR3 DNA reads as TGTGCCAGTAGGGGGAGCGTCGATGAAGCTTTCTTT.